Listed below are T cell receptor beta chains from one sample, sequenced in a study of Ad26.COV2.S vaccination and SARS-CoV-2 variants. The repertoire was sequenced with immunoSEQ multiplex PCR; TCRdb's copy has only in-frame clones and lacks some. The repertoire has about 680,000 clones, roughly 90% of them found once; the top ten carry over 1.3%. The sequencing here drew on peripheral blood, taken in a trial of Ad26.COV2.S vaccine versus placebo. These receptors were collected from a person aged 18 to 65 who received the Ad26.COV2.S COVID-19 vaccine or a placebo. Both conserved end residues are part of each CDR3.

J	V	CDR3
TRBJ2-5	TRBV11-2	CASTRNAGTQYF
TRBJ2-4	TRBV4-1	CASSQEVSTDDIQYF
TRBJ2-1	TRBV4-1	CASSQGHGQGRHNEQFF
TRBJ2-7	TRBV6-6	CASSYSSQGPYEQYF
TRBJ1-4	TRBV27	CASSFIGINEKLFF
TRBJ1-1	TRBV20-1	CSATITEAFF
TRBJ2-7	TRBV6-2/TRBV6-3	CASSVNRGHSYEQYF
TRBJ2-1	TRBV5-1	CASSFSGTSYNEQFF
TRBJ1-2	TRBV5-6	CASSGQGPLPHGYTF
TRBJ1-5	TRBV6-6	CASRIRESQPQHF
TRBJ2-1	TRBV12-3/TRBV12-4	CASSRRLSNEQFF
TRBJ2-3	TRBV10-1	CASKKGQTTDTQYF
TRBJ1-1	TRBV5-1	CASSLTGGRMEAFF
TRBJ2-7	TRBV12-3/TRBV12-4	CASSFGAVYEQYF
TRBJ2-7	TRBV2	CASGLLQGNNEQYF
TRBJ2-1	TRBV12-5	CASGLIDWDYNEQFF
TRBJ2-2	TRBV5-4	CASSSGTANTGELFF
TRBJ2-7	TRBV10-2	CASSVGGSSYEQYF
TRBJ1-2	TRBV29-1	CSVEKDSYGYTF
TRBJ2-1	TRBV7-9	CASSLNEEVFNEQFF
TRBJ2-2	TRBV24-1	CATSEETSGKGELFF
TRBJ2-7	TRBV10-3	CATGRDAGYEQYF
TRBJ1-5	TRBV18	CASSPDMGGVQPQHF
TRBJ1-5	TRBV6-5	CASSPGQYSNQPQHF
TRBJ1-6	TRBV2	CASSSGTQGSPLHF
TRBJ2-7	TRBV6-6	CASSYQGSSYEQYF
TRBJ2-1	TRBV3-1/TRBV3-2	CASSQTGLAFNEQFF
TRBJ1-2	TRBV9	CASSVTISDRGSGYGYTF
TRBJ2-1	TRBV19	CASSIEMGRSQFF
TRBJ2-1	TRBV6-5	CASRTGTGQFF
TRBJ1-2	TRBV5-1	CASSPQGTPNYGYTF
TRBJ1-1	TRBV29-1	CSVAGGANTEAFF
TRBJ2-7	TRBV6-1	CASSETGLGEQYF
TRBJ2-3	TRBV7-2	CASTGTYTDTQYF
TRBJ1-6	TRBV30	CAWKAGGHSPLHF
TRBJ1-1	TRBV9	CASSVGGQNTEAFF
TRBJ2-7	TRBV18	CASSPLTAPRSYEQYF
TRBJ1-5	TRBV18	CASSPPGGQPQHF
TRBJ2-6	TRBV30	CACGTAPSGANVLTF
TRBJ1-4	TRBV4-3	CASSQYGGSNEKLFF
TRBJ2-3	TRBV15	CATSLRGAGRGVRDTQYF
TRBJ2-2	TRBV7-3	CASSLSGLGETGELFF
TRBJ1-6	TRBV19	CASTVQGPNSPLHF
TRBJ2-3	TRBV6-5	CASSIAGGPRTQYF
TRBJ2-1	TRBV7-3	CASRGTVYNEQFF
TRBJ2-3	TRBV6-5	CASSYTDGTDTQYF
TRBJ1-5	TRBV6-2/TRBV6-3	CASSFPRDRGSTIIGQPQHF
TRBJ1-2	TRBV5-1	CASSLLGSYGYTF
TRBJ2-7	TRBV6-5	CASKSGGIGNEQYF
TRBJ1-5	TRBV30	CAWSRDSNQPQHF
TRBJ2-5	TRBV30	CAWSPQETQYF
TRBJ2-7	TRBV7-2	CASSLGASGRTYEQYF
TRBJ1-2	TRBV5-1	CASSSTGTENYGYTF
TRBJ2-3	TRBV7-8	CASSPLSSGSTDTQYF
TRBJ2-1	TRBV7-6	CASTRGGGALNEQFF
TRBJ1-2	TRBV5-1	CASSLGVGGYGYTF
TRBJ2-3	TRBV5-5	CASSLASGGLTDTQYF
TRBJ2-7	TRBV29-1	CSVGQGASYEQYF
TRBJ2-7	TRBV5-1	CASSSLAGASYEQYF